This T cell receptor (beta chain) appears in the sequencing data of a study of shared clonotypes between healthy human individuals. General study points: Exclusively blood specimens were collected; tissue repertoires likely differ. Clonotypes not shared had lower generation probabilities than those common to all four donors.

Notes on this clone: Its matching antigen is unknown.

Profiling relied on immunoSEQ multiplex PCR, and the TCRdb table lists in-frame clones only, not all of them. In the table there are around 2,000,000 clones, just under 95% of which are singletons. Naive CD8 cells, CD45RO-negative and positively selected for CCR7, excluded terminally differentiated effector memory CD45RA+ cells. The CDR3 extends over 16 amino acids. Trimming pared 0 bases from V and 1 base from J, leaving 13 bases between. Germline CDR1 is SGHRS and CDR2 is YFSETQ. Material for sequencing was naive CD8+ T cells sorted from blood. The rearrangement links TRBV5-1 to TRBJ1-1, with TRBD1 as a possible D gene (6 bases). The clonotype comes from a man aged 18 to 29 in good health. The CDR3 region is CASSLGTAQPNTEAFF. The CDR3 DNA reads TGCGCCAGCAGCTTGGGGACAGCCCAACCGAACACTGAAGCTTTCTTT.